Listed below are T cell receptor beta chains from one sample, sequenced in a study of T cell responses to AZD1222 COVID-19 vaccine. Here immunoSEQ multiplex PCR was the method, and the copy in TCRdb shows in-frame clones only, minus some. The table includes fewer than 120,000 clones, around 82% detected once. The specimen was peripheral blood, collected on day 0 of AZD1222 vaccination. These TCRs come from an adult in good health. Both conserved end residues are part of each CDR3. A D gene is named only where the DNA matches it firmly. Rows may omit the clone size; those that give it use once, few, many or a size class.

TRBJ1-5 - TRBV10-3 - CAISEDHQPQHF TGTGCCATCAGTGAGGATCATCAGCCCCAGCATTTT
TRBJ2-7 - TRBV2 TRBD1 CASRKTGESIYEQYF TGTGCCAGCAGGAAAACAGGGGAATCAATCTACGAGCAGTACTTC
TRBJ1-2 - TRBV19 - CASNTQGINYGYTF TGTGCCAGTAACACACAGGGAATTAACTATGGCTACACCTTC
TRBJ2-3 - TRBV27 - CASSLGGMSTDTQYF TGTGCCAGCAGCCTCGGCGGGATGAGCACAGATACGCAGTATTTT
TRBJ1-5 - TRBV2 - CASSKQGTLNQPQHF TGTGCCAGCAGTAAACAGGGAACGCTTAATCAGCCCCAGCATTTT
TRBJ2-1 - TRBV9 TRBD1 CASSPGGQVLYNEQFF TGTGCCAGCAGCCCCGGGGGACAGGTGCTCTACAATGAGCAGTTCTTC
TRBJ1-4 - TRBV18 - CASSLLDSSTNEKLFF TGTGCCAGCTCACTACTGGACTCGTCAACTAATGAAAAACTGTTTTTT
TRBJ2-3 - TRBV5-1 - CASSRNGQAGATDTQYF TGCGCCAGCAGCCGTAATGGGCAAGCCGGAGCTACAGATACGCAGTATTTT
TRBJ2-7 - TRBV4-1 TRBD1 CASSQEVGQGFTYEQYF TGCGCCAGCAGCCAAGAAGTCGGACAGGGATTCACCTACGAGCAGTACTTC
TRBJ1-2 - TRBV28 - CASTENRGSYGYTF TGTGCCAGCACGGAAAATCGGGGAAGCTATGGCTACACCTTC
TRBJ2-7 once TRBV24-1 TRBD1 CATSGGGQGAYEQYF TGTGCCACCAGTGGGGGGGGACAGGGGGCCTACGAGCAGTACTTC
TRBJ2-7 - TRBV2 TRBD1 CASSGQVTYEQYF TGTGCCAGCAGCGGACAGGTCACCTACGAGCAGTACTTC
TRBJ1-2 - TRBV2 - CASSDFLYGYTF TGTGCCAGCAGTGACTTCCTCTATGGCTACACCTTC
TRBJ2-2 once TRBV6-2/TRBV6-3 TRBD2 CASSYSAGGVRTGELFF TGTGCCAGCAGTTACTCTGCGGGGGGCGTACGAACCGGGGAGCTGTTTTTT
TRBJ1-2 - TRBV30 TRBD1 CAWSVPDRGSYGYTF TGTGCCTGGAGTGTACCCGACAGGGGTTCCTATGGCTACACCTTC